This TCR beta chain was sequenced for a study of CD8 T cells in ankylosing spondylitis (dated by TCRdb to 2015 to 2018). About the full investigation: T cell receptor beta repertoires were profiled in healthy donors and ankylosing spondylitis patients so that disease-linked TCR variants could be found. The full study cohort was made up of 25 ankylosing spondylitis patients and roughly 98 healthy donors. Peripheral blood was sampled, and synovial fluid was additionally collected from ankylosing spondylitis patients. What the study reported, not specific to this receptor: Some of the motif variants had been reported before in the synovial fluid and blood of reactive arthritis patients, a finding that suggests common disease-initiation mechanisms. A TCR beta motif made up of seven or eight highly homologous amino acid variants appeared to be characteristic of blood from ankylosing spondylitis patients. The disease-linked clones were reported as significantly enriched in matched synovial fluid samples from ankylosing spondylitis patients. A CD8+ phenotype was shown by the disease-linked clones, which were found at relatively low frequencies in peripheral blood.

This clonotype has just a few counts. It lacks a known antigen. Nothing much larger sits one base from this clone, and base qualities are not available. V loses 4 bases, J loses 8 bases, and the germline ends lie 14 bases apart. According to the germline V gene, CDR1 reads LGHNA and CDR2 reads YSLEER. Including the terminal cysteine and phenylalanine, the CDR3 comprises 13 residues. The read is trimmed to its CDR3 DNA, 39 bases read in frame from base 1. Instrument used: Illumina HiSeq 2500. Quantitative 5'-RACE with molecular barcodes was the method used to prepare the TCR beta libraries. In the original analysis: A new computational method, built on a probabilistic model of VDJ rearrangement, was used to identify disease-linked TCR variants. Using fastp trimming at Q25 and MiXCR clonotype assembly, TCRdb reanalyzed the public sequencing data and kept in-frame beta chains. Rows with a matching CDR3 protein are joined into one entry that keeps the most common DNA and genes. The V and J calls were determined by TCRdb, not by the authors. This sample lists around 210,000 distinct CDR3 sequences; less than 9.5% were detected once. The top ten clonotypes cover around 5.1% of the sample.

This receptor was obtained from a female donor with ankylosing spondylitis or in good health (not recorded which). Sequencing was carried out using blood, either unsorted or a sorted T cell fraction (not recorded which). This receptor chain uses TRBV4-3 and TRBJ1-2; D gene: possibly TRBD1, on 5 matching bases. CDR3 protein: CASSPNGGTGYTF. Here is the DNA: TGCGCCAGCAGCCCGAACGGAGGGACCGGCTACACCTTC.